The 17 T cell receptor beta chains reported below all come from one sample, sequenced in a study of CD8 T cells in Susac syndrome. RNA in amounts of roughly 0.45 to 1 ug was reverse transcribed with random hexamers. Via MiXCR, TCRdb re-called the immunoSEQ multiplex PCR reads, giving one row per CDR3 protein. The table has 65,000 to 95,000 distinct CDR3 sequences, over 85% seen once. The sample comprised CD8+ T cells from PBMCs. The receptors derive from a human donor with Susac syndrome.

The V and J genes are TRBV18 and TRBJ2-5; TRBD1 is a possible D gene (6 bases). This CDR3 region has 14 residues. Germline values: CDR1 KGHSH, CDR2 LQKENI. Trimming took 6 bases from V and 0 from J, leaving 11 bases between them. The chain's CDR3 is CASSPGTYQETQYF. In DNA form, the CDR3 reads TGTGCCAGCTCTCCCGGGACATACCAAGAGACCCAGTACTTC.

The chain combines TRBV7-9 with TRBJ1-1, with D maybe TRBD1 (5 bases). Germline loops: CDR1 SEHNR, CDR2 FQNEAQ (reference sequence). This CDR3 has 17 amino acids. The V gene lost 0 bases and the J gene lost 4 bases, with 18 bases spanning the gap. The CDR3 nucleotides are TGTGCCAGCAGCTTAGCGGCCGGGGGAAAGTCGGGCACTGAAGCTTTCTTT. Protein product: CASSLAAGGKSGTEAFF.

This clonotype is a singleton in its sample. V gene TRBV6-5 combines with J gene TRBJ2-1; 7 nucleotides match TRBD2. The CDR3 is made up of 12 amino acids. Looked up from germline, CDR1 is MNHEY and CDR2 is SVGAGI. The V segment lost 5 bases and the J segment 13 bases; nucleotides outside the gene matches: 8. This chain's CDR3 is CASSSSGLLQFF. The CDR3 DNA sequence: TGTGCCAGCAGTAGTAGCGGGCTTCTCCAGTTCTTC.

CDR3: CASSTGEGTEAFF. CDR3 DNA: TGTGCCAGCAGCACCGGGGAGGGTACTGAAGCTTTCTTT. J is TRBJ1-1 and V is TRBV7-9; D ambiguous. This CDR3 spans 13 amino acids. From germline, CDR1 is SEHNR and CDR2 FQNEAQ (reference sequence). V gave up 5 bases and J gave up 5 bases, with 12 bases separating them. Variable domain in full (rest from reference TRBV7-9 and TRBJ1-1): DTGVSQNPRHKITKRGQNVTFRCDPISEHNRLYWYRQTLGQGPEFLTYFQNEAQLEKSRLLSDRFSAERPKGSFSTLEIQRTEQGDSAMYLCASSTGEGTEAFFGQGTRLTVV.

The chain has TRBV3-1 and TRBJ1-2; tentatively, D is TRBD1 (5 bases). There are 11 residues in the CDR3. Trimming removed 6 bases at V and 3 bases at J, with 5 bases between. CDR1 and CDR2 (germline): LGHDT, YNNKEL (reference sequence). The chain's CDR3 is CASRGDYGYTF. The CDR3 DNA reads as TGTGCCAGCAGAGGGGACTATGGCTACACCTTC.

The chain is built from TRBV30 and TRBJ2-7; the match to TRBD2 covers 11 bases. The CDR3 sequence is 15 residues long. Per germline, CDR1 GTSNPN and CDR2 SVGIG (reference sequence). The ends lost 3 bases at V and 7 bases at J; junction bases unmatched: 11. CDR3 in amino acids: CAWSPRLAGMGEQYF. The CDR3 DNA is TGTGCCTGGAGCCCCAGACTAGCGGGAATGGGGGAGCAGTACTTC.

The chain recombines TRBV7-9 with TRBJ2-7; 7 nucleotides match TRBD1. Looked up from germline, CDR1 is SEHNR and CDR2 is FQNEAQ (reference sequence). This CDR3 has 12 amino acids. J gave up 6 bases and V 5 bases, and 4 bases lay outside the gene matches. Here the CDR3 DNA reads TGTGCCAGCAGCCCGGGACAGATCGAGCAGTACTTC. Amino acid sequence: CASSPGQIEQYF.

This chain links TRBV19 with TRBJ2-7; no firm D call. The CDR3 runs 12 residues. Germline V CDR1 and CDR2: LNHDA, SQIVND (reference sequence). V lost 5 bases and J lost 4, with 9 bases in between. The CDR3 spells CASSPHQYEQYF. The CDR3 DNA reads TGTGCCAGTAGTCCACACCAATACGAGCAGTACTTC.

V gene TRBV4-3 combines with J gene TRBJ1-3; D remains unclear. Per the germline V gene, CDR1 is LGHNA and CDR2 is YSLEER. The CDR3 sequence is 13 residues long. V gave up 4 bases and J gave up 14 bases, with 18 bases separating them. The CDR3 reads CASSPWETAPLYF. The DNA for the CDR3 is TGCGCCAGCAGCCCCTGGGAGACTGCACCTTTATATTTT.

This clonotype was seen only once. The rearrangement uses TRBV2 and TRBJ1-4; 9 bases agree with TRBD1. The CDR3 is 14 residues long. V dropped 6 bases and J dropped 4; count of bases not matched to a gene: 3. The germline V gene encodes CDR1 SNHLY and CDR2 FYNNEI. The DNA of the CDR3 is TGTGCCAGCAGCGTGGACAGGGGTAATGAAAAACTGTTTTTT. Translation gives CASSVDRGNEKLFF.

This CDR3 is CAWSLGAGGLNEQFF. DNA for the CDR3: TGTGCCTGGAGCCTTGGGGCAGGGGGCTTGAATGAGCAGTTCTTC. The V and J genes are TRBV30 and TRBJ2-1, with 8 bases lining up with TRBD1. The CDR3 totals 15 residues. The germline V gene has CDR1 GTSNPN and CDR2 SVGIG (reference sequence). V was clipped by 3 bases and J by 7 bases; unmatched bases: 11. Drawing the rest from reference TRBV30 and TRBJ2-1, the complete variable domain is SQTIHQWPATLVQPVGSPLSLECTVEGTSNPNLYWYRQAAGRGLQLLFYSVGIGQISSEVPQNLSASRPQDRQFILSSKKLLLSDSGFYLCAWSLGAGGLNEQFFGPGTRLTVL.

CDR3 amino acids: CASSLWEAETQYF. The CDR3 coding sequence is TGTGCCAGCAGCTTATGGGAAGCAGAGACCCAGTACTTC. The chain has TRBV7-2 and TRBJ2-5; D is unclear. Germline-derived CDR1 and CDR2 are SGHTA and FQGNSA. The CDR3 extends over 13 amino acids. The V end lost 2 bases, the J end lost 4 bases, and 8 bases lay between the germline ends. The whole variable domain, filled in from reference TRBV7-2 and TRBJ2-5, reads GAGVSQSPSNKVTEKGKDVELRCDPISGHTALYWYRQSLGQGLEFLIYFQGNSAPDKSGLPSDRFSAERTGGSVSTLTIQRTQQEDSAVYLCASSLWEAETQYFGPGTRLLVL.

V and J are TRBV5-6 and TRBJ1-2; D gene uncertain. The CDR3 covers 13 residues. Trimming stripped 0 bases from V and 5 bases from J, with 8 bases between. Per the germline V gene, CDR1 is SGHDT and CDR2 is YYEEEE. This CDR3 is CASSLETEYGYTF. The DNA for the CDR3 is TGTGCCAGCAGCTTGGAAACAGAATATGGCTACACCTTC.

V usage is TRBV28 and J usage is TRBJ2-3, with TRBD2 matching over 9 bases. Germline V gene sequence: CDR1 MDHEN, CDR2 SYDVKM. The CDR3 consists of 17 residues. With V trimmed by 4 bases and J by 4 bases, 12 bases remained unmatched. The CDR3 reads CASSSLAGLAVPDTQYF. The CDR3 region has the DNA TGTGCCAGCAGTTCCCTCGCGGGACTAGCTGTACCAGATACGCAGTATTTT. The whole variable domain, filled in from reference TRBV28 and TRBJ2-3, reads DVKVTQSSRYLVKRTGEKVFLECVQDMDHENMFWYRQDPGLGLRLIYFSYDVKMKEKGDIPEGYSVSREKKERFSLILESASTNQTSMYLCASSSLAGLAVPDTQYFGPGTRLTVL.

The chain links TRBV6-2 or TRBV6-3 to TRBJ2-1; D gene ambiguous. Between the trimmed V and J ends, which lost 2 bases and 3 bases, there was a span of 14 bases. The CDR3 runs to 16 residues. Germline V gives CDR1 MNHEY, CDR2 SVGEGT. The CDR3 nucleotides are TGTGCCAGCAGTTACGGCCTAACCAACCTCTACAATGAGCAGTTCTTC. Translation: CASSYGLTNLYNEQFF.

This clonotype was seen more than once but under ten times. The chain uses TRBV4-2 and TRBJ2-7; D remains ambiguous. V dropped 2 bases and J dropped 6 bases, with 20 bases sitting between them. CDR1 and CDR2 (germline): LGHNA, YNFKEQ. This CDR3 region has 16 residues. DNA for the CDR3: TGTGCCAGCAGCCAATCAGTGGAAGGAATCTCGGTCGAGCAGTACTTC. It codes for CASSQSVEGISVEQYF.

This clonotype was seen just once. The chain is built from TRBV7-8 and TRBJ1-5; D unresolved. Germline-derived CDR1 and CDR2 are SGHVS and FQNEAQ. Trimming shortened V by 4 bases and J by 7 bases, and 8 bases separated the two germline ends. This CDR3 has 12 amino acids. DNA of the CDR3: TGTGCCAGCAGCTCCAATAAACAGCCCCAGCATTTT. Translation: CASSSNKQPQHF.